This T cell receptor (beta chain) is drawn from a study of cytomegalovirus exposure and HLA in healthy donors. Broader study findings: In an earlier analysis, about 87% or about 30%: the productive usage of most TCR beta V segments. Later genetic work tied a missense DCLRE1C variant to beta-chain V and J trimming.

CDR1 is MNHNS and CDR2 is SASEGT in the germline V gene. The V gene lost 3 bases and the J gene lost 3 bases, with 11 bases spanning the gap. The CDR3 consists of 14 residues. Comment on this clone: Its matching antigen is unknown.

PCR involved 60 Vbeta and 13 Jbeta primers. The data were produced by immunoSEQ multiplex PCR, yet TCRdb's version contains in-frame clones alone and is incomplete. Altogether about 120,000 clones are present, around 80% being singletons, with the ten largest covering roughly a fifth. The clonotype was recovered from a man aged 25 to 40 in good health and CMV-seropositive. Sequenced sample: PBMCs. This chain connects TRBV6-1 to TRBJ1-2, with D uncertain. CDR3 region: CASSETWVDYGYTF. In DNA, the CDR3 is TGTGCCAGCAGTGAGACTTGGGTCGACTATGGCTACACCTTC.